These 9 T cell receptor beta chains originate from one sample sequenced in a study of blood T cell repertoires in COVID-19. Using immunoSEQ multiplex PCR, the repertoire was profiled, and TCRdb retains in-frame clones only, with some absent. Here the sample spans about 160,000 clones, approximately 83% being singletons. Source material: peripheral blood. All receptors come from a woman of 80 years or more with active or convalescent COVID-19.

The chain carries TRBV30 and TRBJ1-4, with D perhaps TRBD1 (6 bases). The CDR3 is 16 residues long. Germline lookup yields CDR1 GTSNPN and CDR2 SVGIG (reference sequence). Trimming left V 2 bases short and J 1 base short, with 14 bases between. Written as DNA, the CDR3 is TGTGCCTGGAGTTTACCTAGGGGGGGAACTAATGAAAAACTGTTTTTT. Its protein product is CAWSLPRGGTNEKLFF.

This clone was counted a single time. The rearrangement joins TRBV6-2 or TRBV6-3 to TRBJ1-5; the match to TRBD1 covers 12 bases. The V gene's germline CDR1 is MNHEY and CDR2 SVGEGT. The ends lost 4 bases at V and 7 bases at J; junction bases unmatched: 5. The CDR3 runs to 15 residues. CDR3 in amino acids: CASSWDRGREQPQHF. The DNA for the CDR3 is TGTGCCAGCAGTTGGGACAGGGGGCGAGAGCAGCCCCAGCATTTT.

The CDR3 coding sequence is TGTGCCAGCAGCTTCCGGGGGGCTCACAATGAGCAGTTCTTC. Translated: CASSFRGAHNEQFF. This chain uses TRBV7-9 with TRBJ2-1; D is perhaps TRBD2 (7 bases). V was clipped by 3 bases and J by 5 bases, with 11 bases between them. Germline V gene lookup returns CDR1 SEHNR and CDR2 FQNEAQ (reference sequence). CDR3 length equals 14 residues.

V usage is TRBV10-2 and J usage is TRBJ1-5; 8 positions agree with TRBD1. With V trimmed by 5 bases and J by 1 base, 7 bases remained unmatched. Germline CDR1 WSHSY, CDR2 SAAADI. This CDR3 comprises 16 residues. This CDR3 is CASSWGQAASNQPQHF. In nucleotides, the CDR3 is TGCGCCAGCAGTTGGGGACAGGCGGCAAGCAATCAGCCCCAGCATTTT.

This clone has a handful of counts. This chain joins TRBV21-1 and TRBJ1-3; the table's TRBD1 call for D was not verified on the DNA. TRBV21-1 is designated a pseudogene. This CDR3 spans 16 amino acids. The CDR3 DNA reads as TGTGCCAGCAGCCGTCTGAGGACAGGGGGTGGAAACACCATATATTTT. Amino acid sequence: CASSRLRTGGGNTIYF.

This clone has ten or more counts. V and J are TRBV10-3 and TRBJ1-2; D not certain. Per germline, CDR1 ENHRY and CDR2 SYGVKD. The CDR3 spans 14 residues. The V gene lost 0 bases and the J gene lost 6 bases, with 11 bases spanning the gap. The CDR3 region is CAISESEWGDGYTF. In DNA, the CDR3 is TGTGCCATCAGTGAGTCGGAGTGGGGAGATGGCTACACCTTC.

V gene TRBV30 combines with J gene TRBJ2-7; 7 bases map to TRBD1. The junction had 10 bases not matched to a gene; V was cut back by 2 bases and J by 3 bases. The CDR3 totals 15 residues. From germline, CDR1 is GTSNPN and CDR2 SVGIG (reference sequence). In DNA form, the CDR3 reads TGTGCCTGGAGTTTTCGACAGGGTCGAGGCTACGAGCAGTACTTC. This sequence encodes CAWSFRQGRGYEQYF.

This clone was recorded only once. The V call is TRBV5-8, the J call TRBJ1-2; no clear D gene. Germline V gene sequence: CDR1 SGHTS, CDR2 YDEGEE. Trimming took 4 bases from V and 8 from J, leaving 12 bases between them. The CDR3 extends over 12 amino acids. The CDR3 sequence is CASSPTDPGYTF. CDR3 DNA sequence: TGTGCCAGCAGCCCGACTGACCCCGGCTACACCTTC.

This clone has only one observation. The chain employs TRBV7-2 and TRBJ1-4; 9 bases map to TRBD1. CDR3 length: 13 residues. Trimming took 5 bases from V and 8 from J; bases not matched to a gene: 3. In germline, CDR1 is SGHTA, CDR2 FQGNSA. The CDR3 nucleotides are TGTGCCAGCAGCCAAGGACAGGGGGAAAAACTGTTTTTT. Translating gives CASSQGQGEKLFF. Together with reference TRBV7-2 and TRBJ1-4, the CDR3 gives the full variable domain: GAGVSQSPSNKVTEKGKDVELRCDPISGHTALYWYRQSLGQGLEFLIYFQGNSAPDKSGLPSDRFSAERTGGSVSTLTIQRTQQEDSAVYLCASSQGQGEKLFFGSGTQLSVL.